These 2 T cell receptor beta chains share one sample of origin, sequenced in a study of blood T cells in healthy people across ages. Primed by a sample-barcoded 5' primer and a J-beta primer mix, a second PCR proceeded for about 7 to 12 cycles. TCRdb analysed the 5' RACE reads with MiXCR anew, one entry per CDR3 protein. This sample has around 940,000 distinct CDR3 sequences, with 51% found just once. Material: blood. The receptor set was obtained from a woman aged 55-75 years in good health.

This clonotype was counted between two and nine times. The chain carries TRBV6-5 and TRBJ1-1; TRBD1 aligns across 9 bases. This CDR3 region has 15 residues. Germline CDR1 MNHEY, CDR2 SVGAGI. V dropped 6 bases and J dropped 5; count of bases not matched to a gene: 10. CDR3 region: CASSLDTGGRTEAFF. The CDR3 nucleotides read TGTGCCAGCAGCCTAGATACAGGGGGCAGAACTGAAGCTTTCTTT.

The chain is built from TRBV2 and TRBJ2-1; 7 nucleotides match TRBD1. This CDR3 has 11 amino acids. CDR1 SNHLY and CDR2 FYNNEI come from the germline V gene. With V trimmed by 5 bases and J by 13 bases, 5 bases remained unmatched. CDR3 in amino acids: CASSLRDSQFF. CDR3 bases: TGTGCCAGCAGTCTTCGGGACAGCCAGTTCTTC.